This is a list of T cell receptor beta chains from one sample in a study of cytomegalovirus exposure and HLA in healthy donors. Generated by immunoSEQ multiplex PCR, the TCRdb table keeps only in-frame clones and is missing some. Among approximately 150,000 clones listed, 60% to 85% were seen once. Sequenced: PBMCs. The receptor set was obtained from a young man in good health and CMV-seropositive. Both conserved end residues are part of each CDR3. Fields, in order: V gene, J gene, D gene, clone size, CDR3 DNA, CDR3 protein. A D gene is named only where the DNA matches it firmly. Clone size is given for some rows only: seen once, a few or many times, or a class if the clone is expanded.

>TRBV5-4|TRBJ2-7|TRBD2|NA
TGTGCCAGCAGCTTGGGTTTGGTAGCGGGGGGATACGAGCAGTACTTC
CASSLGLVAGGYEQYF
>TRBV27|TRBJ2-7|TRBD2|NA
TGTGCCAGCAGTCCATACCCCCGCAGCGGGGGGACCGACGAGCAGTACTTC
CASSPYPRSGGTDEQYF
>TRBV6-5|TRBJ1-5|NA|NA
TGTGCCAGCCCTGGGAGGGCCAATCAGCCCCAGCATTTT
CASPGRANQPQHF
>TRBV20-1|TRBJ1-4|NA|NA
TGCAGTGCCCTCGGGGAGGAAAAACTGTTTTTT
CSALGEEKLFF
>TRBV6-1|TRBJ1-6|TRBD1|NA
TGTGCCAGCAGCGAAAGACAGGGAATCGATTCACCCCTCCACTTT
CASSERQGIDSPLHF
>TRBV6-5|TRBJ2-1|TRBD2|NA
TGTGCCAGCAGTCAGACTAGCGGGGGTAGAGGTGAGCAGTTCTTC
CASSQTSGGRGEQFF
>TRBV4-3|TRBJ2-1|TRBD2|few
TGCGCCAGCAGGTCGACTAGCGGGGTCTACAATGAGCAGTTCTTC
CASRSTSGVYNEQFF
>TRBV5-1|TRBJ2-3|NA|NA
TGCGCCAGCCGAGGGACAACCGGGACAGATACGCAGTATTTT
CASRGTTGTDTQYF
>TRBV5-1|TRBJ2-1|TRBD1|NA
TGCGCCAGCAGCCTCGGACAGGGGGGTGAGCAGTTCTTC
CASSLGQGGEQFF
>TRBV30|TRBJ2-1|TRBD2|NA
TGTGCCTGGAAGGTACTAGCGGGGGGTGAGCAGTTCTTC
CAWKVLAGGEQFF
>TRBV7-9|TRBJ2-7|TRBD1|NA
TGTGCCAGCAGCCCGCAGGGACAGGGGGTCAACGAGCAGTACTTC
CASSPQGQGVNEQYF
>TRBV30|TRBJ1-3|NA|NA
TGTGCCTCGCTTGGCAACTCTGGAAACACCATATATTTT
CASLGNSGNTIYF
>TRBV28|TRBJ2-7|NA|NA
TGTGCCAGCAGTTTCCGGGATTTGGTCTACGAGCAGTACTTC
CASSFRDLVYEQYF
>TRBV2|TRBJ2-5|TRBD1|NA
TGTGCCAGCAGTGTGGGGACAGGGGTAGAGACCCAGTACTTC
CASSVGTGVETQYF
>TRBV5-5|TRBJ2-6|NA|NA
TGTGCCAGCAGTTCATGGGGGCTTGGGGCCAACGTCCTGACTTTC
CASSSWGLGANVLTF